The 2 T cell receptor beta chains reported below all come from one sample, sequenced in a study of blood T cell repertoires in COVID-19. The data were produced by immunoSEQ multiplex PCR, yet TCRdb's version contains in-frame clones alone and is incomplete. The sample yields nearly 110,000 clones, about 80% seen once. The sequenced sample consisted of peripheral blood. Receptor source: a man aged 65-85 years with acute or convalescent COVID-19.

J is TRBJ1-2 and V is TRBV5-1, with D possibly being TRBD1 (5 bases). The germline CDR1 and CDR2 sequences are SGHRS and YFSETQ. The CDR3 sequence is 12 residues long. Trimming stripped 0 bases from V and 8 bases from J, with 8 bases between. The CDR3 nucleotides are TGCGCCAGCAGCTTGGCAGGGATCGGCTACACCTTC. Protein: CASSLAGIGYTF. Supplemented by reference TRBV5-1 and TRBJ1-2, the full variable domain reads KAGVTQTPRYLIKTRGQQVTLSCSPISGHRSVSWYQQTPGQGLQFLFEYFSETQRNKGNFPGRFSGRQFSNSRSEMNVSTLELGDSALYLCASSLAGIGYTFGSGTRLTVV.

This chain links TRBV14 with TRBJ1-2; maybe TRBD1 (6 bases). The CDR3 has 14 amino acids. V shed 4 bases and J shed 4 bases, with 13 bases lying between them. Looked up from germline, CDR1 is SGHDN and CDR2 is FVKESK. CDR3 sequence: CASSLQEDSYGYTF. The DNA for the CDR3 is TGTGCCAGCAGCCTTCAAGAGGACAGCTATGGCTACACCTTC.